This is a list of T cell receptor beta chains from one sample in a study of CD8+CD57+ T cells in acquired aplastic anemia. TCRdb passed the reads through MiXCR, listing each CDR3 protein once. This table has about 470,000 distinct CDR3 sequences, around 32% appearing once. The sequencing input was sorted CD4+, CD8+, or CD8+CD57+ T cells (not recorded which) from PBMCs. Source of these receptors: a human donor with aplastic anemia. CDR3s include the opening cysteine and the closing phenylalanine or tryptophan.

TRBV19	CASRNSGGPNYGYTF
TRBV9	CASSVEAVTYSGNTIYF
TRBV10-2	CASSSGTGSSGNTIYF
TRBV30	CAWRRSGVFPYEQYF
TRBV10-1	CASSESQGAWVGELFF
TRBV18	CASSPSSLTGVSYNEQFF
TRBV29-1	CSVDWSEGYTF
TRBV28	CATNPGRYYGYTF
TRBV7-2	CASTVGQGESPLHF
TRBV19	CASSGHTGGIDSPLHF
TRBV12-3/TRBV12-4	CASSWEDNSPLHF
TRBV11-3	CASSLLQGAGGYTF
TRBV7-2	CASKLGAGTGELFF
TRBV2	CATTATIGGYTF
TRBV6-1	CASSLEPRPNPDTQYF
TRBV15	CATSRGLAGGPYEQYF
TRBV19	CASSIQGKNYGYTF
TRBV2	CASSEAGPGANVLTF
TRBV15	CATSRDRF
TRBV29-1	CSVVENSNQPQHF
TRBV28	CASSWRDRSMNTEAFF
TRBV19	CASSNLGGLTEAFF
TRBV11-2	CASSLWTSGRARKAETQYF
TRBV20-1	CSASPDRGWGKNYGYTF
TRBV10-3	CATGQGYTEAFF
TRBV7-2	CASSRDRGTYEQYF
TRBV7-9	CASSYQVGETQYF
TRBV20-1	CSALGLYNEQFF
TRBV10-3	CAISDSGGYNQPQHF
TRBV12-3/TRBV12-4	CASSLALSGGPLGEQYF
TRBV7-2	CASSLLQREVNEQYF
TRBV14	CASSPHRALRNSPLHF
TRBV20-1	CSAMTGDSPLHF
TRBV7-9	CASSFSSVNTEAFF
TRBV2	CASSEVNSNQPQYF
TRBV10-3	CAISGGQTNTEAFF
TRBV12-3/TRBV12-4	CASSPPEGIPPYEQYF
TRBV2	CASERDRDEKLFF
TRBV19	CASSLSTGAAGTIYF
TRBV10-3	CAIGLAGGLQYF
TRBV19	CASIWTGGSNSPLHF
TRBV20-1	CSACQTRMNTEAFF
TRBV12-3/TRBV12-4	CASSRTGPNTEAFF
TRBV20-1	CSAGTSYNEQFF
TRBV30	CAWSWGRLNSPLHF
TRBV4-3	CASSQASYGSYEQYF
TRBV7-9	CASSLTAGGDREDF
TRBV12-3/TRBV12-4	CASSLVLVETQYF
TRBV4-2	CASRRGTGASNQPQHF
TRBV19	CASSHQGAEGGYTF
TRBV5-1	CASSLDPGGYQPQHF
TRBV20-1	CSARVVGRVAYEQYF
TRBV9	CASSVASQGDTQYF
TRBV20-1	CSARDEQYF
TRBV29-1	CSGGRVSEAFF
TRBV2	CASREGQGESNEQFF
TRBV7-9	CASSLNHNEQFF